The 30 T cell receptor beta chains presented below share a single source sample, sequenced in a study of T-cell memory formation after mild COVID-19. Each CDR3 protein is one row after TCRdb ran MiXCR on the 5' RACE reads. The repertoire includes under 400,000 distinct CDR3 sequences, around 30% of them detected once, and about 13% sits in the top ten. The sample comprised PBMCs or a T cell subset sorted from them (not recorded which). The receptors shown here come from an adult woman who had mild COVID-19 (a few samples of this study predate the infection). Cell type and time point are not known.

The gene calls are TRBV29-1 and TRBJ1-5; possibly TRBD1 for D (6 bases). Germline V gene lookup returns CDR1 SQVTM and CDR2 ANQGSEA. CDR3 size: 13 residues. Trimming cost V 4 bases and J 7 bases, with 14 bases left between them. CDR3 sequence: CSVADRRNQPQHF. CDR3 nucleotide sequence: TGCAGCGTTGCGGACAGAAGAAACCAGCCCCAGCATTTT.

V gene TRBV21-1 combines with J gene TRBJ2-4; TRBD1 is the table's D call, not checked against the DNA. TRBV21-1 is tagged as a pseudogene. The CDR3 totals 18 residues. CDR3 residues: CASLCRDREFLAKNIQYF. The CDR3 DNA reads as TGTGCCAGTCTATGCCGGGACAGAGAGTTTCTAGCCAAAAACATTCAGTACTTC.

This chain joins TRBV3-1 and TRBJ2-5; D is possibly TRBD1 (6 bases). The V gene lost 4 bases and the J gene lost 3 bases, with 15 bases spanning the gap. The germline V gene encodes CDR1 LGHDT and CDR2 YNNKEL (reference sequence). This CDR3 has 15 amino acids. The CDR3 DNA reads TGTGCCAGCAGCCGCCAGGGGACGACAAAAGAGACCCAGTACTTC. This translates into CASSRQGTTKETQYF.

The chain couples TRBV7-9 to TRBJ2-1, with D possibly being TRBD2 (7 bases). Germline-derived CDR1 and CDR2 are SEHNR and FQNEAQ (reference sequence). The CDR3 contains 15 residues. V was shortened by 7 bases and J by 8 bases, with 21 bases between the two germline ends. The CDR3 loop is CASTPLGGGGDEQFF. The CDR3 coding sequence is TGTGCCAGCACTCCATTGGGAGGGGGGGGCGATGAGCAGTTCTTC.

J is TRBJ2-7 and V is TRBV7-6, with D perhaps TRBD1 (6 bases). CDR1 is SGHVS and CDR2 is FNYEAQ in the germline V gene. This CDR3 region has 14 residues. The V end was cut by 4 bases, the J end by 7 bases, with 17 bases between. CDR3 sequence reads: CASSSGLGAREQYF. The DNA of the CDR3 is TGTGCCAGCAGCTCTGGGCTGGGGGCAAGGGAGCAGTACTTC.

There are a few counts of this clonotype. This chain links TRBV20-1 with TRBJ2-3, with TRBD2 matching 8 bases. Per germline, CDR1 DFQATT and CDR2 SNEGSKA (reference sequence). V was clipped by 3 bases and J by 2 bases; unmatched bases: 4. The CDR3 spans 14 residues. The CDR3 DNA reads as TGCAGTGCTAGTACGCGGGAGGACACAGATACGCAGTATTTT. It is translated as CSASTREDTDTQYF.

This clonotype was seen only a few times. CDR3 in DNA: TGCAGTGCTAGGGACCTGGATCTAGCCAAAAACATTCAGTACTTC. Translated: CSARDLDLAKNIQYF. The chain joins TRBV20-1 to TRBJ2-4, with D hard to call. Germline V gene sequence: CDR1 DFQATT, CDR2 SNEGSKA (reference sequence). Trimming cost V 3 bases and J 0 bases, with 12 bases left between them. The CDR3 contains 15 residues.

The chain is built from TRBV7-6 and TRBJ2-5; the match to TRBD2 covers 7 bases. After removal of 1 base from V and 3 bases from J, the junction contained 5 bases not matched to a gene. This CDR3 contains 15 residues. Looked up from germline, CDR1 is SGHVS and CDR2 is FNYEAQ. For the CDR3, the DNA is TGTGCCAGCAGCTTAGGGAGCGGGGTCAAAGAGACCCAGTACTTC. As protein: CASSLGSGVKETQYF.

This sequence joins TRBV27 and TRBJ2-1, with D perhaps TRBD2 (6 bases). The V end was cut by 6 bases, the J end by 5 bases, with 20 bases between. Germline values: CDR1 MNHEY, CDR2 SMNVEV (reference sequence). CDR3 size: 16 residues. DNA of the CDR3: TGTGCCAGCAGCGTTGAAGGGCTAGCGATAAACAATGAGCAGTTCTTC. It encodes CASSVEGLAINNEQFF.

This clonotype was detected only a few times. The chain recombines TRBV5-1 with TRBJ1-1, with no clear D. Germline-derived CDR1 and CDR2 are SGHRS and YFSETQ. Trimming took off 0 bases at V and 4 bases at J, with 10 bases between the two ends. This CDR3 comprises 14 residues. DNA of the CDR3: TGCGCCAGCAGCTTGGCCCGTCCCTCCACTGAAGCTTTCTTT. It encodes CASSLARPSTEAFF.

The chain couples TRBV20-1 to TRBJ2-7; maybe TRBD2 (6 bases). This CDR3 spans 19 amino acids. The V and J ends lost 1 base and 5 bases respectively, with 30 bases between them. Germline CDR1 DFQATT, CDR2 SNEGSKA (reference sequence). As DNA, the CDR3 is TGCAGTGCTAGAGTTGACCGGGCCTCCACTGGCGGGGCGGTCCACGAGCAGTACTTC. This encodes CSARVDRASTGGAVHEQYF.

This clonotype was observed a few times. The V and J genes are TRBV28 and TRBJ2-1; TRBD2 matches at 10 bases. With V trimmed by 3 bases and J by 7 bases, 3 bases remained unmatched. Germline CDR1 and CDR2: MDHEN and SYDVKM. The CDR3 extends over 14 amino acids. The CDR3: CASSFSSGRNEQFF. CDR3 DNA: TGTGCCAGCAGTTTTTCTAGCGGGAGAAATGAGCAGTTCTTC. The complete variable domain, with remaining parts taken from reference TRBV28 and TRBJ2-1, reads DVKVTQSSRYLVKRTGEKVFLECVQDMDHENMFWYRQDPGLGLRLIYFSYDVKMKEKGDIPEGYSVSREKKERFSLILESASTNQTSMYLCASSFSSGRNEQFFGPGTRLTVL.

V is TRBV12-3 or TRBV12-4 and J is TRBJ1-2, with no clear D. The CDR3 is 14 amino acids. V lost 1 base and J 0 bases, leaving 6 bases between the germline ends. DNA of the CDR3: TGTGCCAGCAGTTTAGGGAGAGCTAACTATGGCTACACCTTC. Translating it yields CASSLGRANYGYTF.

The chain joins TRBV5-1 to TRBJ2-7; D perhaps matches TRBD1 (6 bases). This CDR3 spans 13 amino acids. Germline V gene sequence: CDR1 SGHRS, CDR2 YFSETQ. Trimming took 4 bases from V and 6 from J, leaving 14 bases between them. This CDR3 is CASSPPRGSEQYF. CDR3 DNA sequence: TGCGCCAGCAGCCCCCCCAGGGGCTCCGAGCAGTACTTC.

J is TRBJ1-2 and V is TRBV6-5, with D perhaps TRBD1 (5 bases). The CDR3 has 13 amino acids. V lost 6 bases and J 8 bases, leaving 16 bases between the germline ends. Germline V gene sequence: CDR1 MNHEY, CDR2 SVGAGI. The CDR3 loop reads CASRETESHGYTF. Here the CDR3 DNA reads TGTGCCAGCAGGGAGACAGAATCCCACGGCTACACCTTC.

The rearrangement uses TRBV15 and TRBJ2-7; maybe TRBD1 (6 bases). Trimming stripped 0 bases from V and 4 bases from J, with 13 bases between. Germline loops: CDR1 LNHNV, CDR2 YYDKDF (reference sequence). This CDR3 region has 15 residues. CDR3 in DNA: TGTGCCACCAGCAGAGATGCAGGGGTAGGATACGAGCAGTACTTC. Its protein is CATSRDAGVGYEQYF.

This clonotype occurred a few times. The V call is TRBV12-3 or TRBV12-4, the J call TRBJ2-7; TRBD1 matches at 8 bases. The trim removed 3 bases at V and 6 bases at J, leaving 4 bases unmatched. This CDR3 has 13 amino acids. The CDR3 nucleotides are TGTGCCAGCAGTTTGCAGGACAGGGCCGAGCAGTACTTC. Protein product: CASSLQDRAEQYF.

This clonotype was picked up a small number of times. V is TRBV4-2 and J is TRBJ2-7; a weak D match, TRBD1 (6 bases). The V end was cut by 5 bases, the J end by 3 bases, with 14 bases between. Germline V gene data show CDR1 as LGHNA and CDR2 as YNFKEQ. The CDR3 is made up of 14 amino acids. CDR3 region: CASSRAQGNYEQYF. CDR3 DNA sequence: TGTGCCAGCAGCAGGGCCCAGGGGAACTACGAGCAGTACTTC.

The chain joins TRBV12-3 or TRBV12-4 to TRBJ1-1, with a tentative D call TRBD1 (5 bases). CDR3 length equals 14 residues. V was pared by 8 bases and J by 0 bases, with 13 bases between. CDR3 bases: TGTGCCAGCCGGGGGGGACGGATGAACACTGAAGCTTTCTTT. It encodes CASRGGRMNTEAFF.

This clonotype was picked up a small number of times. CDR3 loop: CASSLEGTSVTDTQYF. The DNA of the CDR3 is TGTGCCAGCAGCTTAGAAGGGACTAGCGTCACAGATACGCAGTATTTT. This chain joins TRBV7-2 and TRBJ2-3; 10 bases map to TRBD2. This CDR3 spans 16 amino acids. The V gene's germline CDR1 is SGHTA and CDR2 FQGNSA. After removal of 1 base from V and 2 bases from J, the junction contained 3 bases not matched to a gene.

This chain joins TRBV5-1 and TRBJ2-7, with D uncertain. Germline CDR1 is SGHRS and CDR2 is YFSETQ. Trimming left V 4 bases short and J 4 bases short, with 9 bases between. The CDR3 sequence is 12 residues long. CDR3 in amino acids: CASSPDWYEQYF. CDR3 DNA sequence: TGCGCCAGCAGCCCCGATTGGTACGAGCAGTACTTC.

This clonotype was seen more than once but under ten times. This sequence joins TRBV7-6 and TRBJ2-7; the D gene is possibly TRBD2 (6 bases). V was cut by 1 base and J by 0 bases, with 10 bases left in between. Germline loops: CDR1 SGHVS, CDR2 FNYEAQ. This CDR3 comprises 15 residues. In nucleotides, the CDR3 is TGTGCCAGCAGCTTAGAGTGGGACTCCTCCTACGAGCAGTACTTC. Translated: CASSLEWDSSYEQYF.

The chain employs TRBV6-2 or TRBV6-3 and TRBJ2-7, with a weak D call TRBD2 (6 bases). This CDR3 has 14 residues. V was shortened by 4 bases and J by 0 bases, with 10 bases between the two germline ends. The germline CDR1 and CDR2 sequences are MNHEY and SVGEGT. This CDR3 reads CASSWGLLSYEQYF. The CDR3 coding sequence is TGTGCCAGCAGTTGGGGACTTCTCTCCTACGAGCAGTACTTC.

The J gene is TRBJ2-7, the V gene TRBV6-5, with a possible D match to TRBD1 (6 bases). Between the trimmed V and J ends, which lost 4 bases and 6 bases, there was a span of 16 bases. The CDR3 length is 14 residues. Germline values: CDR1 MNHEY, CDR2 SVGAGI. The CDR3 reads CASSSDRLGAEQYF. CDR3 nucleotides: TGTGCCAGCAGTTCGGACAGACTCGGCGCCGAGCAGTACTTC.

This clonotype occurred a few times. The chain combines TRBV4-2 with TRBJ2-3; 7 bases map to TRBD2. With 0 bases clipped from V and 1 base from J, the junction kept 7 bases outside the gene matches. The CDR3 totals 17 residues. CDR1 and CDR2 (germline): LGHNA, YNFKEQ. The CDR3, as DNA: TGTGCCAGCAGCCAAGACCGACGGGGGGAGGGCACAGATACGCAGTATTTT. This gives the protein CASSQDRRGEGTDTQYF.

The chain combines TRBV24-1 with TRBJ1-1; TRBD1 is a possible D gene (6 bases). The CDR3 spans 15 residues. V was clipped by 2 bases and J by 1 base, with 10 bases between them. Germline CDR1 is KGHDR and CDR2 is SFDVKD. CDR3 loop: CATSDSGTTNTEAFF. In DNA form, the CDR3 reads TGTGCCACCAGTGATTCTGGGACAACGAACACTGAAGCTTTCTTT.

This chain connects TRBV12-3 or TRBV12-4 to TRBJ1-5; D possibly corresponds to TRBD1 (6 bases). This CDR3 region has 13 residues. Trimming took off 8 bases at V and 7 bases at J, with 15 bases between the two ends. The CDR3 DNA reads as TGTGCCAGCGGCCCCACAGGGATCCAGCCCCAGCATTTT. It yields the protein CASGPTGIQPQHF.

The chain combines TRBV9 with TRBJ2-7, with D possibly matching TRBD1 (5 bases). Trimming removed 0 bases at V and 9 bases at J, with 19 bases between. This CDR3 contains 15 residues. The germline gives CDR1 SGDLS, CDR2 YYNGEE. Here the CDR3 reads CASSVAQSLGAPQYF. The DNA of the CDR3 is TGTGCCAGCAGCGTAGCCCAGTCCCTTGGGGCACCGCAGTACTTC.

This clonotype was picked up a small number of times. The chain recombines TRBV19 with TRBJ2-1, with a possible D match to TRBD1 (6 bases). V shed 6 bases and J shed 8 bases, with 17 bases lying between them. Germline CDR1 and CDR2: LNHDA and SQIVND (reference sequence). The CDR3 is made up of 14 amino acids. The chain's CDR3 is CASREDSLVDEQFF. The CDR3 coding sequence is TGTGCCAGTAGGGAGGACAGCCTGGTGGATGAGCAGTTCTTC.

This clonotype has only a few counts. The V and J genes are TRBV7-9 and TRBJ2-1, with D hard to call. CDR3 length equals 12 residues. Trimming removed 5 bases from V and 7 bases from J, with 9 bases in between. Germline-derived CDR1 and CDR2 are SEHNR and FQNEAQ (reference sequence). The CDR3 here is CASSPRWNEQFF. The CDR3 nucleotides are TGTGCCAGCAGCCCCCGGTGGAATGAGCAGTTCTTC.